The 24 T cell receptor beta chains presented below share a single source sample, sequenced in a study of blood T cells in healthy people across ages. For the second PCR, which ran for roughly 7 to 11 cycles, a sample-barcoded 5' primer and a J-beta primer mix were used. TCRdb processed the 5' RACE reads anew with MiXCR; each CDR3 protein has one entry. The sample consists of roughly 800,000 distinct CDR3 sequences, roughly 64% of them appearing once. Source material: blood. These receptor sequences come from a man aged 30 to 39 in good health.

The gene calls are TRBV6-6 and TRBJ1-2; perhaps TRBD1 as D (6 bases). The CDR3 is made up of 14 amino acids. CDR1 and CDR2 from the germline V gene are MNHNY and SVGAGI (reference sequence). V was trimmed by 2 bases and J by 8 bases, leaving 15 bases between them. CDR3 residues: CASSYNPGGGGYTF. Here the CDR3 DNA reads TGTGCCAGCAGTTACAACCCCGGGGGCGGAGGCTACACCTTC.

The gene calls are TRBV6-6 and TRBJ1-1; TRBD1 might be the D (5 bases). The length of the CDR3 is 13 residues. CDR1 MNHNY and CDR2 SVGAGI come from the germline V gene (reference sequence). Trimming pared 2 bases from V and 10 bases from J, leaving 14 bases between. The CDR3 sequence: CASSYGQGGGAFF. As DNA, the CDR3 is TGTGCCAGCAGTTACGGTCAGGGCGGGGGAGCTTTCTTT.

The chain combines TRBV4-3 with TRBJ2-2, with 8 bases lining up with TRBD1. With V trimmed by 1 base and J by 1 base, 5 bases remained unmatched. The CDR3 extends over 17 amino acids. Germline-derived CDR1 and CDR2 are LGHNA and YSLEER. Here the CDR3 DNA reads TGCGCCAGCAGCCAAGTCGGCAGGGGGCGGAACACCGGGGAGCTGTTTTTT. Translation gives CASSQVGRGRNTGELFF.

As to this clonotype: A junction boundary mismatches the germline segment, possibly from a read error. The chain has TRBV20-1 and TRBJ2-3, with D possibly being TRBD2 (6 bases). The CDR3 consists of 15 residues. Germline values: CDR1 DFQATT, CDR2 SNEGSKA (reference sequence). The CDR3 sequence is CSARDRYTSRDTQYF. CDR3 DNA: TGCAGTGCTAGAGATCGGTATACTAGCAGAGATACGCAGTATTTT.

This clonotype was detected only a few times. V usage is TRBV11-3 and J usage is TRBJ2-3; 7 positions match TRBD2. Germline values: CDR1 SGHNT, CDR2 YENEEA. The CDR3 consists of 14 residues. Trimming removed 5 bases from V and 5 bases from J; junction bases left unmatched: 7. The CDR3 here is CASSPGLGLDTQYF. The CDR3 coding sequence is TGTGCCAGCAGCCCAGGACTAGGGTTAGATACGCAGTATTTT. The variable domain in full, completed from reference TRBV11-3 and TRBJ2-3, reads EAGVVQSPRYKIIEKKQPVAFWCNPISGHNTLYWYLQNLGQGPELLIRYENEEAVDDSQLPKDRFSAERLKGVDSTLKIQPAELGDSAVYLCASSPGLGLDTQYFGPGTRLTVL.

The gene calls are TRBV10-3 and TRBJ2-3; D remains unclear. V lost 4 bases, J lost 2 bases, and 4 bases lay in between. The germline V gene encodes CDR1 ENHRY and CDR2 SYGVKD. This CDR3 is 12 amino acids long. CDR3 amino acids: CAISGDTDTQYF. CDR3 nucleotide sequence: TGTGCCATCAGTGGGGACACAGATACGCAGTATTTT.

This clonotype has more than one count but fewer than ten. The rearrangement links TRBV7-8 to TRBJ1-4; D unresolved. CDR3 size: 15 residues. Looked up from germline, CDR1 is SGHVS and CDR2 is FQNEAQ. V shed 5 bases and J shed 8 bases, with 18 bases lying between them. The CDR3 bases are TGTGCCAGCAGCGCCACTGGGCGTCGAGAAGAAAAACTGTTTTTT. It is translated as CASSATGRREEKLFF.

This sequence joins TRBV20-1 and TRBJ1-1; D gene unclear. Germline lookup yields CDR1 DFQATT and CDR2 SNEGSKA (reference sequence). The V end lost 3 bases, the J end lost 0 bases, and 11 bases lay between the germline ends. This CDR3 spans 14 amino acids. The CDR3 loop reads CSARGFSMNTEAFF. The CDR3 DNA reads as TGCAGTGCTAGGGGGTTCAGCATGAACACTGAAGCTTTCTTT.

The J gene is TRBJ1-2, the V gene TRBV6-1, with TRBD1 matching over 8 bases. The CDR3 has 12 amino acids. CDR1 MNHNS and CDR2 SASEGT come from the germline V gene. V trimming: 8 bases; J trimming: 4 bases; junction bases outside the gene matches: 3. The CDR3 DNA follows: TGTGCCAGCGACAGGGGACCCTATGGCTACACCTTC. This encodes CASDRGPYGYTF.

The rearrangement joins TRBV18 to TRBJ2-3; tentative D call: TRBD2 (5 bases). CDR1 is KGHSH, CDR2 LQKENI, per germline. CDR3 length: 14 residues. Trimming removed 3 bases at V and 4 bases at J, with 11 bases between. The CDR3 nucleotides are TGTGCCAGCTCACCGGCCCTAGCCTCAGATACGCAGTATTTT. It specifies CASSPALASDTQYF.

This chain links TRBV4-2 with TRBJ2-6, with a weak D call TRBD1 (5 bases). CDR1 is LGHNA and CDR2 is YNFKEQ in the germline V gene. Trimming left V 0 bases short and J 1 base short, with 10 bases between. This CDR3 comprises 17 residues. CDR3 region: CASSQEWGASGANVLTF. CDR3 DNA: TGTGCCAGCAGCCAAGAATGGGGCGCATCTGGGGCCAACGTCCTGACTTTC.

With respect to this clonotype: One junction end disagrees with the germline gene, perhaps due to a read error. The rearrangement uses TRBV7-2 and TRBJ2-3; 9 bases are a match to TRBD1. The germline V gene encodes CDR1 SGHTA and CDR2 FQGNSA. The CDR3 runs to 16 residues. Here the CDR3 DNA reads TGTGCCAGCACCTTAGCCTGGACAGGGGTCGTAGATACGCAGTATTTT. Its protein product is CASTLAWTGVVDTQYF.

J is TRBJ1-5 and V is TRBV27; no clear D. Deletions cut 6 bases from V and 3 bases from J, with 18 bases between. The CDR3 totals 16 residues. Germline V gives CDR1 MNHEY, CDR2 SMNVEV (reference sequence). DNA of the CDR3: TGTGCCAGCAGACCGTCGAGGGTAGCCTACAATCAGCCCCAGCATTTT. It encodes CASRPSRVAYNQPQHF.

Written as DNA, the CDR3 is TGCGCCAGCAGCTTGGGTAGCGGAGCTTCCTACAATGAGCAGTTCTTC. This gives the protein CASSLGSGASYNEQFF. V gene TRBV5-1 combines with J gene TRBJ2-1; maybe TRBD2 (6 bases). This CDR3 is built from 16 residues. Germline CDR1 reads SGHRS; CDR2 reads YFSETQ. V lost 0 bases and J 1 base, leaving 11 bases between the germline ends.

CDR3 residues: CASSPYGGSSSYEQYF. The CDR3 bases are TGTGCCAGCAGCCCCTACGGGGGCTCAAGCTCCTACGAGCAGTACTTC. The chain recombines TRBV7-2 with TRBJ2-7; D tentatively fits TRBD1 or TRBD2 (6 bases each). Germline V gene sequence: CDR1 SGHTA, CDR2 FQGNSA. V shed 5 bases and J shed 0 bases, with 17 bases lying between them. The CDR3 is made up of 16 amino acids.

This clonotype was seen just once. The genes are TRBV20-1 and TRBJ2-1; the D gene could be TRBD1 or TRBD2 (5 bases each). This CDR3 comprises 15 residues. From germline, CDR1 is DFQATT and CDR2 SNEGSKA (reference sequence). V gave up 3 bases and J gave up 8 bases, with 20 bases separating them. The CDR3 DNA is TGCAGTGCTAGTGTCGGGACCGACCGTACCGATGAGCAGTTCTTC. Encoded protein: CSASVGTDRTDEQFF.

This rearrangement joins TRBV5-1 to TRBJ2-1; TRBD1 or TRBD2 may be the D gene (5 bases each). Germline V gene sequence: CDR1 SGHRS, CDR2 YFSETQ. CDR3 length equals 18 residues. Trimming left V 3 bases short and J 0 bases short, with 19 bases between. The CDR3 reads CASSWQSGTPHSYNEQFF. The CDR3 DNA reads as TGCGCCAGCAGCTGGCAGTCGGGGACCCCTCACTCCTACAATGAGCAGTTCTTC.

The rearrangement uses TRBV29-1 and TRBJ1-3, with D unresolved. The germline V gene has CDR1 SQVTM and CDR2 ANQGSEA. CDR3 length equals 14 residues. Trimming took off 4 bases at V and 2 bases at J, with 12 bases between the two ends. Here the CDR3 reads CSVVPRGTGNTIYF. CDR3 coding DNA: TGCAGCGTTGTCCCCCGGGGAACTGGAAACACCATATATTTT.

The count of this clonotype is one. A junction boundary mismatches the germline segment, possibly from a read error. V gene TRBV12-3 or TRBV12-4 combines with J gene TRBJ2-3; possibly TRBD2 for D (5 bases). CDR3 length: 13 residues. The CDR3 bases are TGTGCCAGCAGTATAGCGCGGGTTGATACGCAGTATTTT. Encoded protein: CASSIARVDTQYF.

V and J are TRBV6-1 and TRBJ1-2; D gene uncertain. The V gene's germline CDR1 is MNHNS and CDR2 SASEGT. The CDR3 is 15 residues long. V dropped 2 bases and J dropped 7 bases, with 17 bases sitting between them. CDR3 in DNA: TGTGCCAGCAGTGAACGGGCAACGGGTTTTGTTGGCTACACCTTC. Its translation: CASSERATGFVGYTF.

As concerns this clonotype: One end of the junction is discordant with germline, which a read error may explain. The chain combines TRBV2 with TRBJ2-7, with TRBD2 matching 9 bases. With the DNA end fitting TRBJ2-5 better, the J assignment may be wrong. Germline V CDR1 and CDR2: SNHLY, FYNNEI. There are 15 residues in the CDR3. For the CDR3, the DNA is TGTACCAGCAGAGTGGCTAGCGGGGCCGAAGAGACCCAGTACTTC. It yields the protein CTSRVASGAEETQYF.

J is TRBJ2-5 and V is TRBV7-2, with a possible D match to TRBD2 (5 bases). CDR1 and CDR2 from the germline V gene are SGHTA and FQGNSA. Trimming left V 7 bases short and J 2 bases short, with 11 bases between. CDR3 length: 13 amino acids. The CDR3 reads CASNHPGQETQYF. The CDR3, as DNA: TGTGCCAGCAACCACCCGGGGCAAGAGACCCAGTACTTC.

The CDR3 sequence: CASTTAWGIYEQYF. The DNA for the CDR3 is TGTGCCAGCACCACCGCTTGGGGAATCTACGAGCAGTACTTC. The V and J genes are TRBV7-9 and TRBJ2-4; D is unresolved. The DNA end lines up better with TRBJ2-7; the J call may be wrong. Germline CDR1 reads SEHNR; CDR2 reads FQNEAQ (reference sequence). This CDR3 comprises 14 residues.

This clonotype has only a few counts. The rearrangement joins TRBV5-1 to TRBJ2-3; D call uncertain. Deletions cut 0 bases from V and 3 bases from J, with 8 bases between. This CDR3 comprises 14 residues. CDR1 is SGHRS and CDR2 is YFSETQ in the germline V gene. The CDR3 DNA is TGCGCCAGCAGCTTGGCTCTCAATACAGATACGCAGTATTTT. Its protein is CASSLALNTDTQYF.